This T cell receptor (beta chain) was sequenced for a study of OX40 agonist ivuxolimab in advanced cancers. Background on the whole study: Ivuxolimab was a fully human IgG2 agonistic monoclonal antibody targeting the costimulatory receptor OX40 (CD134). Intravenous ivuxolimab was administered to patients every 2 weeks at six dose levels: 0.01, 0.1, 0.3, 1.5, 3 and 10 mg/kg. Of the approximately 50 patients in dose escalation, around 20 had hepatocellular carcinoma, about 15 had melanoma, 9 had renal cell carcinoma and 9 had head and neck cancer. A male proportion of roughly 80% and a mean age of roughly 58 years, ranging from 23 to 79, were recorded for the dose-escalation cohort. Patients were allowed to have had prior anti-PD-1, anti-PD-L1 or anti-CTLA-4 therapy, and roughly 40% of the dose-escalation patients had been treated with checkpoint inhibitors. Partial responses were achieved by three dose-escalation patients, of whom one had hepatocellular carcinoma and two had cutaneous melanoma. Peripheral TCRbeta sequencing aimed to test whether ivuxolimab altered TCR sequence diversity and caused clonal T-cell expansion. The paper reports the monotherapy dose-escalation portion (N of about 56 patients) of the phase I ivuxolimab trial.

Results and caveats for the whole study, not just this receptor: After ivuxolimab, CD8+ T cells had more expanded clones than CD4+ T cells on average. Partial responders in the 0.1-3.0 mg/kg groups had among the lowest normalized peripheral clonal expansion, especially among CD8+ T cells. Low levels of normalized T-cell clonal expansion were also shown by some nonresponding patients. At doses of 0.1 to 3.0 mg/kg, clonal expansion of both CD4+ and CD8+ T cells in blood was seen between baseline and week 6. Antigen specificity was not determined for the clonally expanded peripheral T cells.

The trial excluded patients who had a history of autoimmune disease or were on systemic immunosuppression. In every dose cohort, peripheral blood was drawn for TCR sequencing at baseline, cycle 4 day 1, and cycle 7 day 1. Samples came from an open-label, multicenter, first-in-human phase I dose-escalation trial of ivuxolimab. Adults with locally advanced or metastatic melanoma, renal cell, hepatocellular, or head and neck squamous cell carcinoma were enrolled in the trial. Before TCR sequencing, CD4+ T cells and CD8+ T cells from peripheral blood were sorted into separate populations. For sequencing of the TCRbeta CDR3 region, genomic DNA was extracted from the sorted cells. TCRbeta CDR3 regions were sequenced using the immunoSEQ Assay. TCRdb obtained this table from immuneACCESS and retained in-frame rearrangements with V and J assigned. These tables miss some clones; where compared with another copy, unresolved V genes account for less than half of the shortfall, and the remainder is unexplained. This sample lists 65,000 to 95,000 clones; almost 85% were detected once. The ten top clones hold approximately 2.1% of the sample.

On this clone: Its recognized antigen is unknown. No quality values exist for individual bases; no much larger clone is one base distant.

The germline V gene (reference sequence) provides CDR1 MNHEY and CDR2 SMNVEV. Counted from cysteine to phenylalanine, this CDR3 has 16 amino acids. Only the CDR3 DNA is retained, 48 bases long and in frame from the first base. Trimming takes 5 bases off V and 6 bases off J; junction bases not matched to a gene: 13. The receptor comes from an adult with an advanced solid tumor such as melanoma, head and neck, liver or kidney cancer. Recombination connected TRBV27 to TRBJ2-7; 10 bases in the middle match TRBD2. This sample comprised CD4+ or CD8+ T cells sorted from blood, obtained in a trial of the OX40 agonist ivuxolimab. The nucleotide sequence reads TGTGCCAGCAGTACCCCCGTAGCGGGAGGTATGGTCGAGCAGTACTTC. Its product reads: CASSTPVAGGMVEQYF.